This T cell receptor beta chain is drawn from a study of high-grade serous ovarian cancer treatment subgroups. Data came from immunoSEQ multiplex PCR; TCRdb stores just in-frame clones and leaves some out. The sample shows some 7,000 clones, around 79% of them seen only once. Tumor samples were taken before definitive surgery or chemotherapy. Study outcomes and limitations: TCR relatedness rose with neoantigen level and trended with mutation load.

The CDR3 consists of 14 residues. The ends were cut back, 1 base at V and 1 base at J, with 8 bases in the middle. Germline V gene sequence: CDR1 SGHTS, CDR2 YDEGEE. In regard to this clone: Its antigen is unknown.

Sequenced input: tumor tissue. The TCR originated in a human donor with high-grade serous ovarian cancer. The J gene is TRBJ1-2, the V gene TRBV5-8; D gene unclear. The CDR3 DNA follows: TGTGCCAGCAGCTTGCTAACTCTTAACTATGGCTACACCTTC. Protein: CASSLLTLNYGYTF.